This TCR beta chain stems from a study of blood T cell repertoires in COVID-19. For the study at large: Sources were T cells, B-cell-depleted T cells, or PBMCs; the material itself was cDNA or gDNA.

The CDR3 runs to 16 residues. Trimming removed 1 base from V and 1 base from J, with 11 bases in between. In germline, CDR1 is LGHDT, CDR2 YNNKEL (reference sequence). Authors' analysis steps: Estimated nucleated cell counts came from reference gene primer amplification. TCRdb's table, derived via immunoSEQ multiplex PCR, lists solely in-frame clones and lacks some. The DNA gave D and trimming, while V, J and clone size come from that table. The sample holds roughly 200,000 clones, 65% to 90% seen once. This clonotype was sampled from a human donor in a cohort sampled during active COVID-19. Sample: peripheral blood. This chain uses TRBV3-1 (or the pseudogene TRBV3-2) with TRBJ1-3; D remains unclear. CDR3 coding DNA: TGTGCCAGCAGCCAAGCGGGGAGATCGTCTGGAAACACCATATATTTT. Amino acid sequence: CASSQAGRSSGNTIYF.